The entry below gives a single T cell receptor (beta chain) sequence along with its context. Per the germline V gene, CDR1 is LGHDT and CDR2 is YNNKEL (reference sequence). Trimming cost V 0 bases and J 8 bases; bases outside gene matches: 5. This CDR3 spans 14 amino acids. Per the authors' pipeline: Amplified reference gene primers provided the basis for estimating nucleated cell counts. TCRdb keeps only in-frame clones here, not all; method: immunoSEQ multiplex PCR. For V, J and clone size, that table is used; D and trimming come from the DNA. There are about 82,000 clones in the sample; around four fifths occur only once, and 18% lies in the top ten. This sample stems from a study of blood T cell repertoires in COVID-19. Study in general: Specimens from acute and convalescent COVID-19 originated in the United States, Italy and Spain. Sample material is recorded as cDNA or gDNA derived from T cells, B-cell-depleted T cells, or PBMCs.

This receptor was taken from an elderly man with active or convalescent COVID-19. This chain joins TRBV3-1 (or the pseudogene TRBV3-2) and TRBJ1-2; 8 nucleotides agree with TRBD1. Input material: peripheral blood. CDR3 DNA sequence: TGTGCCAGCAGCCAAGAACAGGGGGTGGGAGGCTACACCTTC. Amino acids: CASSQEQGVGGYTF.